The clone carrying this T cell receptor (beta chain) occurred once. The antigen is not known. This entry belongs to a study of CD8+ T cells in alopecia areata. Isolation of CD4+ and CD8+ T cells from PBMCs was achieved by sorting. After isolation, RNA underwent reverse transcription to generate cDNA as the sequencing template. The assay was immunoSEQ multiplex PCR, and TCRdb's table has in-frame clones only and misses some. The table has some 180,000 clones, roughly three fifths seen once. V gave up 5 bases and J gave up 8 bases, with 15 bases separating them. The germline gives CDR1 MNHEY, CDR2 SMNVEV (reference sequence). The CDR3 is 13 amino acids. Study-level points and caveats: Scalp samples also yield sequences of resident alphabeta T cells from normal skin. TCR sharing was clearer in mice than between patients, perhaps partly owing to patient HLA diversity.

Sequenced material: CD8+ T cells sorted from blood. The receptor was isolated from a human donor in good health. The rearrangement joins TRBV27 to TRBJ2-5; tentative D call: TRBD2 (6 bases). The CDR3 DNA reads as TGTGCCAGCAGTGCTACACAGACTAGAACCCAGTACTTC. Protein product: CASSATQTRTQYF.